Below, 19 T cell receptor beta chains from the same sample are listed, as sequenced in a study of blood T cell repertoires in COVID-19. Method: immunoSEQ multiplex PCR; TCRdb's copy keeps in-frame clones and lacks some. The sample includes hundreds of thousands of clones, 90% of them seen just once. Sample: PBMCs or T cells enriched from blood (not recorded which). The source is a woman under 30 with acute COVID-19.

The V call is TRBV18, the J call TRBJ1-3, with TRBD1 matching over 9 bases. With V trimmed by 3 bases and J by 8 bases, 8 bases remained unmatched. The CDR3 consists of 15 residues. In germline, CDR1 is KGHSH, CDR2 LQKENI. CDR3: CASSPRTGARDTIYF. CDR3 nucleotides: TGTGCCAGCTCACCCCGGACAGGGGCGAGGGACACCATATATTTT.

The chain's CDR3 is CASSPGQANYGYTF. CDR3 in DNA: TGTGCCAGCAGCCCCGGCCAGGCCAACTATGGCTACACCTTC. This rearrangement joins TRBV11-1 to TRBJ1-2; no definite D call. The CDR3 sequence is 14 residues long. Trimming took off 5 bases at V and 2 bases at J, with 12 bases between the two ends. Germline CDR1 reads SGHAT; CDR2 reads FQDESV (reference sequence).

This chain connects TRBV28 to TRBJ2-5, with 7 positions matching TRBD1. Germline V lookup: CDR1 MDHEN, CDR2 SYDVKM. After removal of 6 bases from V and 5 bases from J, the junction contained 12 bases not matched to a gene. This CDR3 has 15 residues. CDR3 residues: CASSYDRAILETQYF. As DNA, the CDR3 is TGTGCCAGCAGCTATGACAGGGCTATCCTCGAGACCCAGTACTTC.

This rearrangement joins TRBV15 to TRBJ2-7, with 7 bases aligning to TRBD1. The junction had 4 bases not matched to a gene; V was cut back by 4 bases and J by 1 base. This CDR3 has 14 amino acids. The germline CDR1 and CDR2 sequences are LNHNV and YYDKDF (reference sequence). CDR3 protein: CATSKQGYSYEQYF. CDR3 sequence (DNA): TGTGCCACCAGCAAACAGGGGTATTCCTACGAGCAGTACTTC.

This chain uses TRBV28 with TRBJ1-2, with 9 bases identical to TRBD1. CDR1 and CDR2 (germline): MDHEN, SYDVKM. J gave up 2 bases and V 10 bases, and 5 bases lay outside the gene matches. This CDR3 has 13 amino acids. CDR3 residues: CAIPTGGNYGYTF. For the CDR3, the DNA is TGTGCCATCCCGACAGGGGGAAACTATGGCTACACCTTC.

This clone was recorded once. The chain combines TRBV2 with TRBJ2-5, with D possibly being TRBD1 (6 bases). With 5 bases removed from V and 4 bases from J, the gap between germline ends came to 8 bases. The CDR3 covers 12 residues. Germline loops: CDR1 SNHLY, CDR2 FYNNEI. The CDR3 bases are TGTGCCAGCAGTTACAGGGTAGAGACCCAGTACTTC. Translating gives CASSYRVETQYF.

CDR3 loop: CASSAPSGSFSEQFF. The CDR3, as DNA: TGTGCCAGCAGCGCCCCTAGCGGGAGTTTTTCTGAGCAGTTCTTC. J is TRBJ2-1 and V is TRBV9, with 10 bases fitting TRBD2. The germline V gene encodes CDR1 SGDLS and CDR2 YYNGEE. V was pared by 3 bases and J by 9 bases, with 9 bases of the junction left unmatched. The CDR3 extends over 15 amino acids.

V usage is TRBV19 and J usage is TRBJ1-1; 8 bases are shared with TRBD1. V lost 3 bases and J lost 3; bases outside the gene matches: 12. The CDR3 extends over 17 amino acids. Per germline, CDR1 LNHDA and CDR2 SQIVND (reference sequence). CDR3 residues: CASSMRGRGLSDTEAFF. Written as DNA, the CDR3 is TGTGCCAGTAGTATGAGGGGCAGGGGGCTGTCGGACACTGAAGCTTTCTTT.

The chain carries TRBV3-1 (or the pseudogene TRBV3-2) and TRBJ1-2, with D perhaps matching TRBD1 (6 bases). The CDR3 is 15 residues long. Between the trimmed V and J ends, which lost 7 bases and 6 bases, there was a span of 21 bases. The germline V gene has CDR1 LGHDT and CDR2 YNNKEL (reference sequence). This CDR3 reads CASTRGGALGHGYTF. The CDR3 DNA sequence: TGTGCCAGCACCAGGGGTGGGGCTCTCGGCCATGGCTACACCTTC.

CDR3 in DNA: TGTGCCAGCAGTCCCGGGGACAGCCGAAACACCATATATTTT. Protein: CASSPGDSRNTIYF. V is TRBV25-1 and J is TRBJ1-3, with 7 bases lining up with TRBD1. The CDR3 is 14 amino acids. V lost 5 bases and J lost 5; bases outside the gene matches: 6. The germline CDR1 and CDR2 sequences are MGHDK and SYGVNS.

The chain is built from TRBV9 and TRBJ1-5; D uncertain. Trimming left V 4 bases short and J 2 bases short, with 19 bases between. The CDR3 loop spans 17 amino acids. Germline V gene lookup returns CDR1 SGDLS and CDR2 YYNGEE. The chain's CDR3 is CASSHTFIGRGNQPQHF. The CDR3 DNA reads as TGTGCCAGCAGCCATACGTTCATCGGGAGAGGCAATCAGCCCCAGCATTTT.

V is TRBV6-1 and J is TRBJ1-5; D not resolved. V lost 4 bases, J lost 2 bases, and 18 bases lay in between. The CDR3 extends over 17 amino acids. Germline V gene sequence: CDR1 MNHNS, CDR2 SASEGT. DNA of the CDR3: TGTGCCAGCAGTGGGCTCCAACAGAGTTATGGCAATCAGCCCCAGCATTTT. It yields the protein CASSGLQQSYGNQPQHF.

The V call is TRBV11-3, the J call TRBJ1-1, with D unclear. The CDR3 runs 16 residues. CDR1 SGHNT and CDR2 YENEEA come from the germline V gene. Trimming stripped 5 bases from V and 6 bases from J, with 22 bases between. The CDR3 protein is CASSRVHSPQRAEAFF. Here the CDR3 DNA reads TGTGCCAGCAGCCGCGTCCACAGTCCCCAGAGGGCTGAAGCTTTCTTT. The full variable domain, rest sourced from reference TRBV11-3 and TRBJ1-1, is EAGVVQSPRYKIIEKKQPVAFWCNPISGHNTLYWYLQNLGQGPELLIRYENEEAVDDSQLPKDRFSAERLKGVDSTLKIQPAELGDSAVYLCASSRVHSPQRAEAFFGQGTRLTVV.

This chain connects TRBV18 to TRBJ2-6, with D uncertain. V dropped 8 bases and J dropped 1 base, with 9 bases sitting between them. This CDR3 has 14 residues. The germline gives CDR1 KGHSH, CDR2 LQKENI. The CDR3 loop is CASLPLSGANVLTF. Here the CDR3 DNA reads TGTGCCAGCCTACCTCTTTCTGGGGCCAACGTCCTGACTTTC.

The chain uses TRBV28 and TRBJ2-7; TRBD1 agrees at 9 bases. V lost 7 bases and J lost 1; bases outside the gene matches: 8. Germline CDR1 is MDHEN and CDR2 is SYDVKM. CDR3 length: 15 amino acids. The CDR3 DNA reads as TGTGCCAGCAATACAGGGGGCGCGAGTTCCTACGAGCAGTACTTC. Its protein product is CASNTGGASSYEQYF.

This clone appeared a single time. The rearrangement links TRBV2 to TRBJ2-1; 13 positions match TRBD2. Germline trimming cut 4 bases from V and 7 bases from J; bases unmatched to any gene: 4. The V gene's germline CDR1 is SNHLY and CDR2 FYNNEI. The CDR3 runs to 15 residues. The CDR3 DNA reads as TGTGCCAGCAGTGTACTAGCGGGAGGGATGAATGAGCAGTTCTTC. Protein: CASSVLAGGMNEQFF.

V and J are TRBV15 and TRBJ1-3; D call uncertain. The germline V and J ends were trimmed by 0 bases and 0 bases, with 12 bases remaining between them. Germline-derived CDR1 and CDR2 are LNHNV and YYDKDF (reference sequence). The CDR3 has 17 residues. This CDR3 reads CATSRDLQLRSGNTIYF. Written as DNA, the CDR3 is TGTGCCACCAGCAGAGATCTTCAGTTACGCTCTGGAAACACCATATATTTT.

This chain joins TRBV5-1 and TRBJ1-5, with D maybe TRBD1 (5 bases). The CDR3 extends over 15 amino acids. CDR1 and CDR2 from the germline V gene are SGHRS and YFSETQ. The V gene lost 5 bases and the J gene lost 0 bases, with 12 bases spanning the gap. Here the CDR3 reads CASRRTGDSNQPQHF. CDR3 DNA: TGCGCCAGCAGAAGGACGGGGGATAGCAATCAGCCCCAGCATTTT.

The chain joins TRBV28 to TRBJ2-7, with a weak D call TRBD1 (5 bases). Germline V CDR1 and CDR2: MDHEN, SYDVKM. This CDR3 comprises 13 residues. V lost 3 bases and J lost 2, with 8 bases in between. The chain's CDR3 is CASSFFRAYEQYF. As DNA, the CDR3 is TGTGCCAGCAGTTTCTTCAGGGCCTACGAGCAGTACTTC.